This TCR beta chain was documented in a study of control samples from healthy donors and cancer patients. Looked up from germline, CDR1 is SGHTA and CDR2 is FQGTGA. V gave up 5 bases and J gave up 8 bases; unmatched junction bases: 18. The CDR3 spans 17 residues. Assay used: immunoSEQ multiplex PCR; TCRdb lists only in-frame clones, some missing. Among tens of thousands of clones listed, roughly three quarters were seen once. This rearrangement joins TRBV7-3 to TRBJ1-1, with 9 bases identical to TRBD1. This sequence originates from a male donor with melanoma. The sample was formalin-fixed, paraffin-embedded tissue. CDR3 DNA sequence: TGTGCCAGCAGCCCCGCCCGGGACAGGGACCTCCGACTCGAAGCTTTCTTT. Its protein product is CASSPARDRDLRLEAFF. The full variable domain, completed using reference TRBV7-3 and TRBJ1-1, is GAGVSQTPSNKVTEKGKYVELRCDPISGHTALYWYRQSLGQGPEFLIYFQGTGAADDSGLPNDRFFAVRPEGSVSTLKIQRTERGDSAVYLCASSPARDRDLRLEAFFGQGTRLTVV.